This T cell receptor beta chain was captured in a study of T-cell reconstitution after alpha-beta-depleted transplantation in children. Preparation of the TCRbeta library used unique molecular identifiers. MiXCR, run by TCRdb on the PCR reads, gives a single entry per CDR3 protein. The sample yields 500,000 to 600,000 distinct CDR3 sequences, around a third seen once. Sequencing was performed on PBMCs from the stem cell graft donor, taken from the stem cell graft. The receptor comes from a human donor who donated a stem cell graft to a child with aplastic anemia.

Here the CDR3 DNA reads TGTGCCAGCTCCCGGATCGAGGGACTAGCGGAAAATGAGCAGTTCTTC. It is translated as CASSRIEGLAENEQFF. The chain links TRBV18 to TRBJ2-1; TRBD2 agrees at 11 bases. Germline V gives CDR1 KGHSH, CDR2 LQKENI. CDR3 size: 16 residues. The V segment lost 6 bases and the J segment 7 bases; nucleotides outside the gene matches: 11. The whole variable domain, remainder taken from reference TRBV18 and TRBJ2-1, is NAGVMQNPRHLVRRRGQEARLRCSPMKGHSHVYWYRQLPEEGLKFMVYLQKENIIDESGMPKERFSAEFPKEGPSILRIQQVVRGDSAAYFCASSRIEGLAENEQFFGPGTRLTVL.